This T cell receptor beta chain was observed in a study of CD8 T cells in ankylosing spondylitis. Whole-study findings and limits: Earlier authors reported some of these motif variants in reactive arthritis synovial fluid and blood. The study looked at matched synovial fluid samples from ankylosing spondylitis patients. Disease-linked clones were reported to be significantly enriched there. The disease-linked clones had a CD8+ phenotype and low blood frequencies. A TCR beta motif made of roughly eight highly homologous variants seemed typical of ankylosing spondylitis blood.

The CDR3 consists of 16 residues. CDR1 is SGHRS, CDR2 YFSETQ, per germline. Trimming took 7 bases from V and 1 from J, leaving 20 bases between them. As for this clonotype: Its cognate antigen is unknown.

Generation of TCR beta libraries employed quantitative 5'-RACE incorporating molecular barcodes. TCRdb used MiXCR to reprocess the 5' RACE reads, holding one entry per CDR3 protein. The table has 250,000 to 350,000 distinct CDR3 sequences, 8% seen once; the top ten hold roughly 15%. The rearrangement links TRBV5-1 to TRBJ2-5; tentative D call: TRBD1 (6 bases). The TCR sequence derives from a male donor with ankylosing spondylitis. The specimen was blood, either unsorted or a sorted T cell fraction (not recorded which). The CDR3 DNA follows: TGCGCCAGCGACCCAACATCGACAGGACGCCAAGAGACCCAGTACTTC. It specifies CASDPTSTGRQETQYF.